This T cell receptor (beta chain) was profiled in a study of blood T cell repertoires in COVID-19 (dated by TCRdb to the early 2020s). For context, the study as a whole: The collaborator samples originated in the United States, Italy and Spain and spanned the acute and convalescent phases of COVID-19. The material from the prospective study consisted of cDNA or gDNA derived from T cells, B-cell-depleted T cells, or PBMCs. The dataset comprised deeply sampled blood TCRbeta repertoires from subjects exposed to, actively infected with, or recovered from COVID-19. The repertoires were made available in a free public database intended to serve as a resource for research on the immune response to SARS-CoV-2. The samples were drawn from the first 160 participants of the ongoing ImmuneRACE study and from roughly 1,300 subjects provided by 6 global collaborators. Nearly every sample came with metadata listing a de-identified subject ID, COVID-19 status, age in years and sex. Where HLA class I and class II types were available, the types were taken from metadata supplied by the sample provider, not from assay-based typing. The research as a whole found: Clinical and demographic metadata were provided uncurated, with the amount varying by source and participant.

V loses 5 bases of germline sequence and J loses 0 bases, and the interval between the two ends is 14 bases. The germline V gene (reference sequence) specifies LNHDA as CDR1 and SQIVND as CDR2. The CDR3 covers 16 residues, taking in both the cysteine and the phenylalanine. Only the CDR3 DNA stays, 48 bases, in frame from base 1. TCRbeta CDR3 regions were amplified from genomic DNA using the immunoSEQ Assay, a bias-controlled multiplex PCR. From the authors' description of their analysis: Nucleated cell counts per sample were estimated from amplification of reference gene primers within the assay. To quantify the absolute abundance of each unique TCRbeta CDR3 rearrangement, sequence reads were collapsed and filtered. For each sample, productive Simpson clonality was calculated as the square root of Simpson's diversity index over productive rearrangements. Held by TCRdb, this immuneACCESS table contains in-frame sequences only and omits some clones. Under half of the omission traces to an unresolved V gene where checked; the cause of the rest is unknown. V and J calls and clone size are given by that table; D and trimming were obtained from the DNA. The sample table lists about 270,000 clones, 88% of them with a count of one. Together, the top ten hold around 1.3% of the sample.

Participants in the prospective study were enrolled through a virtual design, were aged 18 to 89 years, and lived in 24 United States geographic areas. To assign participants to cohorts, the prospective study relied on clinical history that participants themselves reported in a screening survey and a study questionnaire. Mobile phlebotomists in the prospective study collected whole blood, serum and a nasopharyngeal or oropharyngeal swab from every participant. Over a roughly 2-month period, participants in the prospective study had the option of providing additional blood draws and questionnaires. Blood samples from the prospective study were shipped frozen or at room temperature prior to DNA extraction. As for this clone: Its specific antigen is unknown. Within one base of it there is no much larger clone, and no base qualities were kept.

The sequenced sample consisted of PBMCs or T cells enriched from blood (not recorded which). The sequence derives from a woman in her thirties or forties with acute COVID-19. The chain uses TRBV19 and TRBJ2-4; the D region possibly corresponds to TRBD1 (6 bases align). The DNA reads as follows: TGTGCCAGTAGTTTAAGACAGGTGGAAGCCAAAAACATTCAGTACTTC. Its protein is CASSLRQVEAKNIQYF.